This TCR beta chain was profiled in a study of PD-1 blockade in classical Hodgkin lymphoma. The germline V gene has CDR1 MDHEN and CDR2 SYDVKM. The CDR3 extends over 14 amino acids. Trimming shortened V by 3 bases and J by 0 bases, and 8 bases separated the two germline ends. Clones were read by immunoSEQ multiplex PCR, and TCRdb kept only the in-frame ones, dropping some. The data contain roughly 4,200 clones, roughly 77% of them singletons. The time point here: newly diagnosed, previously untreated cHL patient sample. Thawed PBMCs were the source of CD8+ T cells, obtained through magnetic negative selection.

The clonotype originates from a human donor with classical Hodgkin lymphoma. Material: CD8+ T cells from blood. J is TRBJ1-1 and V is TRBV28; D is possibly TRBD1 (6 bases). The CDR3: CASSLGGMNTEAFF. The CDR3 DNA sequence: TGTGCCAGCAGTTTGGGGGGCATGAACACTGAAGCTTTCTTT.